This T cell receptor (beta chain) was observed in a study of cytomegalovirus exposure and HLA in healthy donors. Study summary: Unique TCR beta sequences numbering about 100 million came from around 180 million T cells in an earlier analysis. The Caucasian-associated ancestry cluster contained about 80% of the approximately 420 genotyped donors.

V trimming: 4 bases; J trimming: 7 bases; junction bases outside the gene matches: 10. The length of the CDR3 is 15 residues. CDR1 and CDR2 (germline): ENHRY, SYGVKD. On this clone itself: Antigen: not known.

General observations from the study: Later analysis associated a missense DCLRE1C variant with TCR beta V- and J-gene trimming. The study carried out a later analysis of TCR beta sequences. It associated 15,000 to 20,000 of them with specific HLA alleles at a false discovery rate of 0.05.

Vbeta (60) and Jbeta (13) primers were used in the PCR. Here immunoSEQ multiplex PCR was the method, and the copy in TCRdb shows in-frame clones only, minus some. Of fewer than 140,000 clones listed, over 75% are singletons. The sample comprised PBMCs. The V gene is TRBV10-3, the J gene TRBJ2-1; 7 bases agree with TRBD2. The TCR comes from a man aged 60-69 years in good health and CMV-seronegative. The CDR3 loop is CAISAITGGVNEQFF. CDR3 DNA: TGTGCCATCAGTGCGATCACGGGGGGAGTAAATGAGCAGTTCTTC.